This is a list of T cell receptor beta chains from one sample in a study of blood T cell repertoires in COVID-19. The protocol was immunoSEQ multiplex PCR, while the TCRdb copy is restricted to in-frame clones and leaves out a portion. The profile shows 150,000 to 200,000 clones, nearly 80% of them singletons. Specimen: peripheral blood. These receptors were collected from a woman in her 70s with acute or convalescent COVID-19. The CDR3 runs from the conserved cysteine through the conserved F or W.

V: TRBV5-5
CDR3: CASSWGAASGYGEQFF

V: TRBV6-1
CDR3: CASSEKLEWIYGYTF

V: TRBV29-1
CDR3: CSVARQGNYGYTF

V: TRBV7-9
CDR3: CASSLKGQTYNEQFF

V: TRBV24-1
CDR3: CATSDGGQGNGYTF

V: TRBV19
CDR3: CASSIGGRAGELFF

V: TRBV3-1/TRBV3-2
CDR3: CASSQGQGADEQFF

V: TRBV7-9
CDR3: CASSLTRNSGSGELFF

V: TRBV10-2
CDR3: CASSEPGQWTEAFF

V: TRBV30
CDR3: CAWSLASGRGNNEQFF

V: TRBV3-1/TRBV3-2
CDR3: CASSPFAGSNTGELFF

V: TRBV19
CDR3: CASSTSVSGNTIYF

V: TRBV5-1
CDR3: CASREQGAEYNEQFF

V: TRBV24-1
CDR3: CATADSGNNQPQHF

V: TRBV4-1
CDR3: CASSQDRGLNYNEQFF

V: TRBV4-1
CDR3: CASSQVGQGVQPQHF

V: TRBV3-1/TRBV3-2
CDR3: CASSQGTGTSGSMGEQFF